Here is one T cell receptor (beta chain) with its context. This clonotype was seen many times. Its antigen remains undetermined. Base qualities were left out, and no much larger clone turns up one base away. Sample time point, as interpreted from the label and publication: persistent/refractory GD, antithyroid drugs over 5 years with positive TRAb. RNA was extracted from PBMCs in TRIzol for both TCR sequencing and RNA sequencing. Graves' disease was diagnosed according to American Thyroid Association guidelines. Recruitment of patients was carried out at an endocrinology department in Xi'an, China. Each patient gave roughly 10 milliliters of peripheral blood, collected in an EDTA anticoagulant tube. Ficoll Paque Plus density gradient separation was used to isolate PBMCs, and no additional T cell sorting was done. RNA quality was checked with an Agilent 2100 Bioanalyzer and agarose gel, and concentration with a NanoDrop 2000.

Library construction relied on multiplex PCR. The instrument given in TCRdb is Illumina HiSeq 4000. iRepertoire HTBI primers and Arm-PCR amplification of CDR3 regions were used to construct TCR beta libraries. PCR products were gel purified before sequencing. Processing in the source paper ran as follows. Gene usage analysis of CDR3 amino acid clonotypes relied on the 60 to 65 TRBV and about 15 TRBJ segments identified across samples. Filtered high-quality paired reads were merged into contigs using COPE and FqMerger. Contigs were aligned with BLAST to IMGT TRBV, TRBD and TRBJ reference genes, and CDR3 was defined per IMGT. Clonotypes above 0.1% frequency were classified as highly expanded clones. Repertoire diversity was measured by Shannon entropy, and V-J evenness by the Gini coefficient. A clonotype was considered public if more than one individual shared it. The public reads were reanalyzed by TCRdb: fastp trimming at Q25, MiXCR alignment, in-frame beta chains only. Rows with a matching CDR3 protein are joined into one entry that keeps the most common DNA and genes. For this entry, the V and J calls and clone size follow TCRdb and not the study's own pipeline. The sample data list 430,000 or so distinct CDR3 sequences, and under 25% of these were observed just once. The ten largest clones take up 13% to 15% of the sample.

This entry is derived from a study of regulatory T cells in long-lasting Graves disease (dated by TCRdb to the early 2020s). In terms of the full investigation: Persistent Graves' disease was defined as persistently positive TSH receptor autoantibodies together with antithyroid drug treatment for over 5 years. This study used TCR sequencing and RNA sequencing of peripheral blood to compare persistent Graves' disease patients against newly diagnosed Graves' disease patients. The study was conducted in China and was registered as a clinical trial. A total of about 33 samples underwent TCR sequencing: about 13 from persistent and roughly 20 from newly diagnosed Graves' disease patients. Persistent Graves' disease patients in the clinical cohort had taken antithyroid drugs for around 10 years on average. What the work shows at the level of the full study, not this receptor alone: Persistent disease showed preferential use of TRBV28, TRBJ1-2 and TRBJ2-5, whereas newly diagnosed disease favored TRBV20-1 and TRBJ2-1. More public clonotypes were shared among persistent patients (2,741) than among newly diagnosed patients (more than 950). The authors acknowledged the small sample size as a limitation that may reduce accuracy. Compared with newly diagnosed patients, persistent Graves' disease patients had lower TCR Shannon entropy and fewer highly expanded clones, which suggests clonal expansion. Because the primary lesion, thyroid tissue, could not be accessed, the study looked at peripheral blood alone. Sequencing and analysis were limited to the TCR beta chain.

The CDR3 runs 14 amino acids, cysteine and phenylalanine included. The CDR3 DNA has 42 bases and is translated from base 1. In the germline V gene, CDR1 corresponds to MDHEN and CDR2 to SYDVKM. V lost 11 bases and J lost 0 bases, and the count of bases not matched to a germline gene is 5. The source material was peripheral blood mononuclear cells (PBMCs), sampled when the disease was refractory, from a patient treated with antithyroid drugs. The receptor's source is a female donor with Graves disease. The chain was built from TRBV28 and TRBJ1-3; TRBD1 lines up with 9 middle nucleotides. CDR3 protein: CASGTGSSGNTIYF. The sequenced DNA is TGTGCCTCCGGGACAGGGAGCTCTGGAAACACCATATATTTT.